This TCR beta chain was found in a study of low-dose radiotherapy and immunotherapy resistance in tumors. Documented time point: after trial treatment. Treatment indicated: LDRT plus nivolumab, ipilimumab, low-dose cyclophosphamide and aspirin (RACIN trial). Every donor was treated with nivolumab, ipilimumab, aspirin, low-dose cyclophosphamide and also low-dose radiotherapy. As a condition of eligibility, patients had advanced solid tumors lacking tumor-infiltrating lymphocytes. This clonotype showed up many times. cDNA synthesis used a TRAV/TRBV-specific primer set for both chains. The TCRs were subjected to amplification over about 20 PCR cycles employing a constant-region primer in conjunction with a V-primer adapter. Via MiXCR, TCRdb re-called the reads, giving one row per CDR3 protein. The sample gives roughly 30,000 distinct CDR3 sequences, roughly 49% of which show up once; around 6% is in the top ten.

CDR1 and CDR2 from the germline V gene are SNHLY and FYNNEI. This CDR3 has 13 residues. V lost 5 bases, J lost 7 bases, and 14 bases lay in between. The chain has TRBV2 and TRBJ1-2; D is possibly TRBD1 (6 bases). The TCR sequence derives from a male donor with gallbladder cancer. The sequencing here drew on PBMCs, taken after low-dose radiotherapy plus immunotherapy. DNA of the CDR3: TGTGCCAGCAGTCAGACAGGAGACAGTGGCTACACCTTC. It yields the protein CASSQTGDSGYTF.